Listed below are T cell receptor beta chains from one sample, sequenced in a study of cytomegalovirus exposure and HLA in healthy donors. TCRdb keeps only in-frame clones here, not all; method: immunoSEQ multiplex PCR. The sample lists under 200,000 clones; 82% were seen once. The sequencing input was PBMCs. The receptors come from a woman between 18 and 29 years old in good health and CMV-seronegative. CDR3s include the opening cysteine and the closing phenylalanine or tryptophan. D genes are given only for firm matches. The size entry is marked missing in some rows and otherwise reads once, few, many or a size class.

cdr3_aa: CASSLGLADDIQYF
cdr3_nt: TGTGCCAGCAGCTTAGGCCTAGCAGATGACATTCAGTACTTC
d_call: .
clone_size: .
v_call: TRBV7-9
j_call: TRBJ2-4

cdr3_aa: CAISSTENYEQYF
cdr3_nt: TGTGCCATCAGTTCGACAGAAAACTACGAGCAGTACTTC
d_call: .
clone_size: .
v_call: TRBV10-3
j_call: TRBJ2-7

cdr3_aa: CAISERGSGTDTQYF
cdr3_nt: TGTGCCATCAGTGAGAGGGGATCGGGCACAGATACGCAGTATTTT
d_call: .
clone_size: .
v_call: TRBV10-3
j_call: TRBJ2-3

cdr3_aa: CPKVASGKPNEQFF
cdr3_nt: TGTCCTAAAGTGGCTAGCGGGAAACCAAATGAGCAGTTCTTC
d_call: TRBD2
clone_size: .
v_call: TRBV6-5
j_call: TRBJ2-1

cdr3_aa: CASSPPGPLYTIYF
cdr3_nt: TGTGCCAGCAGTCCGCCTGGCCCACTATACACCATATATTTT
d_call: .
clone_size: .
v_call: TRBV28
j_call: TRBJ1-3

cdr3_aa: CAWRGRGSPYEQYF
cdr3_nt: TGTGCCTGGAGGGGGCGCGGGAGTCCGTACGAGCAGTACTTC
d_call: TRBD2
clone_size: .
v_call: TRBV30
j_call: TRBJ2-7

cdr3_aa: CASTREPTLGETQYF
cdr3_nt: TGTGCCAGCACCCGGGAGCCGACGCTTGGGGAGACCCAGTACTTC
d_call: .
clone_size: .
v_call: TRBV9
j_call: TRBJ2-5

cdr3_aa: CASSTAGHEQYF
cdr3_nt: TGCGCCAGCAGCACCGCTGGCCACGAGCAGTACTTC
d_call: .
clone_size: .
v_call: TRBV5-1
j_call: TRBJ2-7

cdr3_aa: CASSTSILAGASVYEQYF
cdr3_nt: TGTGCCAGTAGTACTTCCATACTAGCGGGAGCATCGGTCTACGAGCAGTACTTC
d_call: TRBD2
clone_size: .
v_call: TRBV19
j_call: TRBJ2-7

cdr3_aa: CASSLGTGGLEHGEQYF
cdr3_nt: TGTGCCAGCAGCTTGGGGACAGGGGGCCTTGAACACGGCGAGCAGTACTTC
d_call: TRBD1
clone_size: .
v_call: TRBV5-6
j_call: TRBJ2-7

cdr3_aa: CASSYSTGELFF
cdr3_nt: TGTGCCAGCAGTTACTCGACTGGCGAGCTGTTTTTT
d_call: .
clone_size: few
v_call: TRBV6-6
j_call: TRBJ2-2

cdr3_aa: CAWRDGTYNEQFF
cdr3_nt: TGTGCCTGGAGAGACGGGACCTACAATGAGCAGTTCTTC
d_call: .
clone_size: .
v_call: TRBV30
j_call: TRBJ2-1

cdr3_aa: CASSYAGASYGYTF
cdr3_nt: TGTGCCAGCAGTTACGCAGGGGCCTCCTATGGCTACACCTTC
d_call: .
clone_size: .
v_call: TRBV6-5
j_call: TRBJ1-2

cdr3_aa: CASSYSVSGFNEQFF
cdr3_nt: TGTGCCAGCAGTTACTCGGTCTCGGGGTTCAATGAGCAGTTCTTC
d_call: .
clone_size: .
v_call: TRBV6-5
j_call: TRBJ2-1

cdr3_aa: CASSLAFGQGAVYQPQHF
cdr3_nt: TGTGCCAGCAGCTTAGCCTTCGGACAGGGGGCGGTTTATCAGCCCCAGCATTTT
d_call: TRBD1
clone_size: few
v_call: TRBV11-3
j_call: TRBJ1-5

cdr3_aa: CASSLDRGGEAFF
cdr3_nt: TGTGCCAGCAGCCTTGACAGGGGAGGTGAAGCTTTCTTT
d_call: TRBD1
clone_size: .
v_call: TRBV27
j_call: TRBJ1-1

cdr3_aa: CASSVLASGGLRYGYTF
cdr3_nt: TGTGCCAGCAGCGTACTCGCCTCAGGGGGTCTACGCTATGGCTACACCTTC
d_call: TRBD1
clone_size: .
v_call: TRBV9
j_call: TRBJ1-2

cdr3_aa: CASSLDRPTTDTQYF
cdr3_nt: TGTGCCAGCAGCTTAGATCGACCGACAACAGATACGCAGTATTTT
d_call: .
clone_size: .
v_call: TRBV11-2
j_call: TRBJ2-3

cdr3_aa: CASSLAGFQETQYF
cdr3_nt: TGTGCCAGCAGCTTAGCGGGCTTCCAAGAGACCCAGTACTTC
d_call: .
clone_size: .
v_call: TRBV7-2
j_call: TRBJ2-5

cdr3_aa: CASSRSAGLRGTQYF
cdr3_nt: TGTGCCAGCAGCAGATCAGCGGGTTTAAGAGGGACCCAGTACTTC
d_call: .
clone_size: .
v_call: TRBV7-7
j_call: TRBJ2-5

cdr3_aa: CASSLGLAREQYF
cdr3_nt: TGTGCCAGCAGCTTAGGCCTAGCTCGCGAGCAGTACTTC
d_call: .
clone_size: once
v_call: TRBV7-9
j_call: TRBJ2-7

cdr3_aa: CASNSAPMNTEAFF
cdr3_nt: TGTGCCAGCAACAGTGCTCCTATGAACACTGAAGCTTTCTTT
d_call: .
clone_size: .
v_call: TRBV7-2
j_call: TRBJ1-1

cdr3_aa: CASKGTSGSSTDTQYF
cdr3_nt: TGTGCCAGTAAAGGCACCTCGGGTTCTAGCACAGATACGCAGTATTTT
d_call: .
clone_size: .
v_call: TRBV19
j_call: TRBJ2-3

cdr3_aa: CASSRIQGPREDTEAFF
cdr3_nt: TGTGCCAGCTCACGTATACAGGGGCCCCGAGAGGACACTGAAGCTTTCTTT
d_call: TRBD1
clone_size: .
v_call: TRBV18
j_call: TRBJ1-1

cdr3_aa: CASSDGQAGEKLFF
cdr3_nt: TGTGCCAGCAGTGACGGACAGGCAGGTGAAAAACTGTTTTTT
d_call: TRBD1
clone_size: .
v_call: TRBV6-1
j_call: TRBJ1-4

cdr3_aa: CATSQDRAYGYTF
cdr3_nt: TGTGCCACCAGCCAGGACAGGGCCTATGGCTACACCTTC
d_call: TRBD1
clone_size: .
v_call: TRBV15
j_call: TRBJ1-2

cdr3_aa: CASSSELGGQQYF
cdr3_nt: TGTGCCAGCAGCTCGGAACTAGGGGGACAGCAGTACTTC
d_call: .
clone_size: .
v_call: TRBV6-5
j_call: TRBJ2-7

cdr3_aa: CASSYQGNTEAFF
cdr3_nt: TGTGCCAGCAGCTATCAGGGAAACACTGAAGCTTTCTTT
d_call: .
clone_size: .
v_call: TRBV7-3
j_call: TRBJ1-1

cdr3_aa: CASSIGGGTEAFF
cdr3_nt: TGTGCCAGTAGTATCGGGGGGGGGACAGAAGCTTTCTTT
d_call: .
clone_size: .
v_call: TRBV19
j_call: TRBJ1-1